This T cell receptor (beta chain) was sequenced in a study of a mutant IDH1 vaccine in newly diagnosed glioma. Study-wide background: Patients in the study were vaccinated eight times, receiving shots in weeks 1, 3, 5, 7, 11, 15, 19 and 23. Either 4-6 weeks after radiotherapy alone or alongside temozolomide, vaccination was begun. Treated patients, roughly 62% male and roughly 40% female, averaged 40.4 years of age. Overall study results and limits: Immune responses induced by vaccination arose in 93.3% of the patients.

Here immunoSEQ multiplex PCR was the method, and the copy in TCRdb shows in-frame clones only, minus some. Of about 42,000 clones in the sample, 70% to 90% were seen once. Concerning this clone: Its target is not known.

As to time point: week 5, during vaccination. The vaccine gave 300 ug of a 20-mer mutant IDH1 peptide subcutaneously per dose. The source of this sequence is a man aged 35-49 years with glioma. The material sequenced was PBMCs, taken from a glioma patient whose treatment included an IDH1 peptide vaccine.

The CDR3 sequence is CASSLGPRGPSEQYF. CDR3 in DNA: TGCGCCAGCAGCTTGGGTCCCAGGGGCCCAAGCGAGCAGTACTTC. The V and J genes are TRBV5-1 and TRBJ2-7; D possibly corresponds to TRBD1 (6 bases). The CDR3 runs 15 residues. The germline V gene encodes CDR1 SGHRS and CDR2 YFSETQ. The V end was cut by 0 bases, the J end by 6 bases, with 16 bases between.